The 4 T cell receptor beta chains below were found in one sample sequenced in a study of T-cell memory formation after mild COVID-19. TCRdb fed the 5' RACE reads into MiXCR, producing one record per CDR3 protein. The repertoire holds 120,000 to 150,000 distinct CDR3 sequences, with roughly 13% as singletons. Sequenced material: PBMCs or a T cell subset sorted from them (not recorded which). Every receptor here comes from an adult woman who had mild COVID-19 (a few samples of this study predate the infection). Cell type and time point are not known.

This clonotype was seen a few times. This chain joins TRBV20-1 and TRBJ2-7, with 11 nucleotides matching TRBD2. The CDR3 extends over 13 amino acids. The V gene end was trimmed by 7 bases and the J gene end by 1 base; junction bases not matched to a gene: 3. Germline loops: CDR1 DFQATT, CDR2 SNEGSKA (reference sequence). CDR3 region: CSGGTSGSYEQYF. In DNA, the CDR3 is TGCAGTGGAGGGACTAGCGGTTCCTACGAGCAGTACTTC.

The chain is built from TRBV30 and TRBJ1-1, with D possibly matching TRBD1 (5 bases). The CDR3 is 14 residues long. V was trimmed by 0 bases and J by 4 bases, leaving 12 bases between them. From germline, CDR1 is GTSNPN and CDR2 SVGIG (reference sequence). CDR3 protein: CAWSVWGGVTEAFF. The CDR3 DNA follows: TGTGCCTGGAGTGTATGGGGGGGTGTCACTGAAGCTTTCTTT. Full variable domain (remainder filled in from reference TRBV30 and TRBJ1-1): SQTIHQWPATLVQPVGSPLSLECTVEGTSNPNLYWYRQAAGRGLQLLFYSVGIGQISSEVPQNLSASRPQDRQFILSSKKLLLSDSGFYLCAWSVWGGVTEAFFGQGTRLTVV.

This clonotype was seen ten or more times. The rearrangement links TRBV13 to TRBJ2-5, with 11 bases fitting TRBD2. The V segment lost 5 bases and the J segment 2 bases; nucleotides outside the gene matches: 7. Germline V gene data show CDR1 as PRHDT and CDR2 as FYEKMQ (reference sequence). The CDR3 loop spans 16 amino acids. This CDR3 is CASSMRTSGPQETQYF. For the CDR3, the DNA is TGTGCCAGCAGCATGAGGACTAGCGGGCCACAAGAGACCCAGTACTTC. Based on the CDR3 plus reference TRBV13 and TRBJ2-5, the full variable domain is AAGVIQSPRHLIKEKRETATLKCYPIPRHDTVYWYQQGPGQDPQFLISFYEKMQSDKGSIPDRFSAQQFSDYHSELNMSSLELGDSALYFCASSMRTSGPQETQYFGPGTRLLVL.

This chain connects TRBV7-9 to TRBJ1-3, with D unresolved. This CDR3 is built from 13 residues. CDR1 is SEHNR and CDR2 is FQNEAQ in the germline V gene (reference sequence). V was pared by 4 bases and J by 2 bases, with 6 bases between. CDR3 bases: TGTGCCAGCAGCTCCACGACTGGAAACACCATATATTTT. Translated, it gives CASSSTTGNTIYF.